This TCR beta chain was identified during a study of beta chain features in type 1 diabetes. Findings and limits, study-wide: Researchers could not determine here whether HLA type influences TCRB rearrangement. Shortening that was moderate but significant affected the TCRB CDR3s of Type 1 diabetes patients in all four CD4+ subsets.

The isolated RNA, all of it, was reverse transcribed, so expressed TCRB transcripts were what got sequenced. Produced via immunoSEQ multiplex PCR; TCRdb's table is partial and in-frame only. The sample carries about 620,000 clones, around 15% recorded once. This clone was detected only a few times. The target antigen is unknown. CD4+ cells of the naive, central memory, regulatory and stem cell-like memory types were sorted via CD45RO/CCR7/CD25/CD127/CD95/CD27. Sorting gave populations that all exceeded 98% purity. This clonotype originated in a man between 18 and 35 years old in good health. The sequencing input was naive CD4+ T cells from blood.

CDR3 DNA: TGTGCCAGCAGCTTAGAATCACTTAATTATGGCTACACCTTC. Translation: CASSLESLNYGYTF. This sequence joins TRBV7-2 and TRBJ1-2; D remains unclear. Germline loops: CDR1 SGHTA, CDR2 FQGNSA. The CDR3 totals 14 residues. Between the trimmed V and J ends, which lost 1 base and 5 bases, there was a span of 11 bases.